Below, one T cell receptor beta chain is given with its context. Its antigen remains unidentified. No much larger clone exists at a distance of one base, and base qualities are not known. According to the study, the label for this sample's treatment or condition signals: roughly 11-day PBMC culture with coronavirus spike peptide pools or control peptides (ViraFEST assay). The ViraFEST assay, used in the study, expanded antigen-specific T cells with peptide pools and then identified the expanded clonotypes through TCR sequencing. The convalescent patients' positive SARS-CoV-2 PCR tests fell between March and December 2020, which was before the Alpha, Beta and Delta variants emerged in the United States. Under 2.5 million PBMCs per well were cultured in IMDM with approximately 5.5% human AB serum and approximately 10 IU/ml IL-2, plus 10 ug/ml peptide pools. Half of the culture medium was replaced with fresh IL-2-containing medium on days 3 and 7. After more than 8 days of culture, CD4+ T cells were isolated by negative selection using the EasySep CD4+ T cell isolation kit. Ficoll-Paque Plus gradient centrifugation was used to isolate PBMCs from whole blood, and the isolated PBMCs were then either used fresh or cryopreserved at -140C. Culture conditions were generally each tested in triplicate wells.

These data originate in a study of vaccination and CD4 T cells after COVID-19 (dated by TCRdb to between 2020 and 2023). Turning to the overall study: Every convalescent patient had a positive nasal swab PCR test for SARS-CoV-2, with mild disease in nine patients and severe disease in one. Post-COVID blood samples were collected from convalescent patients a median of approximately 93 days after diagnosis, with a range of about 35 to 180 days. Overlapping spike peptide pools from SARS-CoV-2 and from the common cold coronaviruses HCoV-NL63, HCoV-OC43 and HCoV-229E were used as culture stimuli. Control cultures used a CEFX viral epitope pool as positive control, an HIV-1 Nef peptide pool as negative control, or no peptide. In around 9 COVID-19 convalescent patients and a few infection-naive healthy vaccine recipients, researchers compared the spike-specific CD4+ TCR repertoire from before mRNA vaccination with the repertoire from after. Post-vaccine blood samples were collected a median of about 11 weeks after the second vaccine dose, ranging from about 13 to 241 days. Each participant got two doses of either the Pfizer-BioNTech BNT162b2 vaccine (n=8) or the Moderna mRNA-1273 vaccine (n=2). The convalescent cohort included six males and four females, with two Hispanic individuals, seven Caucasians, two Asians and one multiracial person. What the authors observed across the whole study: Among the post-vaccine SARS-CoV-2-reactive clones in convalescent patients, a median 86.3% showed up only after vaccination, which suggests vaccine-specific priming. The number of convalescent patients in the study was relatively small, and the study did not examine early timepoints following natural infection. The median number of SARS-CoV-2-reactive clonotypes rose from under 25 after infection to 30 to 45 after vaccination, but the change was not significant. Of the vaccine-specific clones in convalescent patients, 304 of 307, or nearly all, reacted only to SARS-CoV-2 spike and did not cross-react with common cold coronaviruses.

The CDR3 covers 12 residues, taking in both the cysteine and the phenylalanine. Only CDR3 DNA remains: 36 bases, in frame from the first base. The germline ends are 9 bases apart after V is trimmed by 7 bases and J by 4 bases. The germline V gene specifies MNHNS as CDR1 and SASEGT as CDR2. The library was produced with PCR. DNA from cultured CD4+ T cells was subjected to TCR sequencing with the Oncomine TCR Beta short-read assay at the Johns Hopkins FTIC core. Genomic DNA was extracted from the cultured CD4+ T cells with the QIAamp micro DNA kit. Oncomine TCR Beta libraries from cultured CD4+ T cells were pooled with unique dual indexes and sequenced on an Illumina iSeq 100. On the authors' methods: Non-productive sequences were removed, and CDR3s not starting with C, not ending with F or W, or shorter than 7 amino acids were discarded. Antigen-specific clonotypes were identified using the MANAFEST web application through comparison of peptide-stimulated wells with reference and other culture wells. An FDR below 0.05, an odds ratio above 5, and a productive frequency above 0.1% in at least two of three replicate wells were required for clones to be considered positive. Cross-reactive clonotypes were defined as significantly expanded in both SARS-CoV-2 spike wells and at least one common cold coronavirus spike condition. Similarity between CDR3 sequences was evaluated in R version 3.6.1 using Levenshtein distances (stringdist) and unrooted phylogenetic trees (ape). Clones were called with MiXCR by TCRdb after fastp trimmed the public reads at Q25, and only in-frame beta chains were retained. Every CDR3 protein is listed once, alongside the most common genes and DNA of its rows. TCRdb, rather than the study authors, made the V and J calls. This sample is represented by 8,000 or so distinct CDR3 sequences; roughly 19% of them were singletons. The top ten clonotypes cover about 22% of the sample.

The sequencing used CD4+ T cells from blood, cultured in vitro, collected after SARS-CoV-2 vaccination. The origin of this receptor is a human donor who had recovered from COVID-19. Recombination linked TRBV6-1 to TRBJ2-3; matching of 5 bases hints at TRBD1 as the D gene. CDR3 sequence: CASTGQSDTQYF. The sequence in DNA is TGTGCCAGCACAGGACAATCAGATACGCAGTATTTT.